Sequencing of this TCR beta chain was carried out in a study of blood T cell repertoires in COVID-19 (dated by TCRdb to 2020 to 2022). For the study in its entirety: Collaborator samples came from the United States, Italy and Spain and covered acute and convalescent phases of COVID-19. The material from the prospective study consisted of cDNA or gDNA derived from T cells, B-cell-depleted T cells, or PBMCs. The dataset comprised deeply sampled blood TCRbeta repertoires from subjects exposed to, actively infected with, or recovered from COVID-19. The repertoires were made available in a free public database intended to serve as a resource for research on the immune response to SARS-CoV-2. Samples came from the ongoing ImmuneRACE study (first 160 participants) plus 1,254 subjects from 6 global collaborators. Nearly every sample came with metadata listing a de-identified subject ID, COVID-19 status, age in years and sex. HLA class I and class II types, where available, came from metadata supplied by the sample provider rather than from assay-based typing.

The immunoSEQ Assay, a bias-controlled multiplex PCR, was used to amplify TCRbeta CDR3 regions from genomic DNA. The study's own analysis went as follows. Nucleated cell counts per sample were estimated from amplification of reference gene primers within the assay. Sequence reads were collapsed and filtered to measure the absolute abundance of every unique TCRbeta CDR3 rearrangement. For each sample, productive Simpson clonality was calculated as the square root of Simpson's diversity index across productive rearrangements. The table comes from immuneACCESS by way of TCRdb, which keeps in-frame sequences with V and J called. Part of the clones is missing from these tables; in studies checked, under half for an unresolved V gene and the rest for unknown reasons. D and trimming were read from the DNA, whereas the V and J calls and clone size are those reported in that table. For this sample the table gives 250,000 to 400,000 clones, of which almost 90% were detected only once. Of the sample, less than 3.5% falls within the top ten clones.

One collaborating source in Seattle enrolled patients during active infection and followed them longitudinally through the course of disease. Collaborating institutions collected whole blood in K2EDTA tubes following their own protocols. For TCRbeta analysis, collaborators shipped samples in one of three forms: frozen whole blood, isolated PBMCs, or DNA extracted from either of those sample types. The junction shows trimming of 7 bases on V and 12 bases on J, plus 16 bases between the germline ends. Taken from the germline V gene, the CDR1 and CDR2 loops are SGHRS and YFSETQ. The CDR3 numbers 11 residues from cysteine through phenylalanine. Solely the CDR3 DNA is kept, with 33 bases framed from the first base. Broader findings and caveats from the paper: The amount of clinical and demographic metadata varied by source and participant and was provided uncurated.

Comment on this clone: Its antigen specificity is not known. Base qualities are missing; no much larger clone stands one base away.

Here the chain combines TRBV5-1 and TRBJ1-1; a tentative D match to TRBD1 spans 6 bases. This sequence was found in a woman aged 25 to 45 with COVID-19, enrolled during active disease. What was sequenced was peripheral blood. This receptor has the CDR3 CASSRNRETFF. DNA sequence: TGCGCCAGCTCTCGCAACAGGGAAACTTTCTTT.